This TCR beta chain emerged from a study of technical replicates of blood from a few donors. CDR1 and CDR2 (germline): MNHNS, SASEGT. This CDR3 is 14 amino acids long. After removal of 5 bases from V and 3 bases from J, the junction contained 6 bases not matched to a gene. The protocol was immunoSEQ multiplex PCR, while the TCRdb copy is restricted to in-frame clones and leaves out a portion. The sample includes tens of thousands of clones, about 94% of them seen just once. This chain joins TRBV6-1 and TRBJ2-7; 8 bases fit TRBD1. The receptor was derived from a human donor in good health. Specimen: T cells isolated from PBMCs. This CDR3 is CASSPWTGSYEQYF. The CDR3 DNA reads as TGTGCCAGCAGTCCCTGGACAGGGAGCTACGAGCAGTACTTC.